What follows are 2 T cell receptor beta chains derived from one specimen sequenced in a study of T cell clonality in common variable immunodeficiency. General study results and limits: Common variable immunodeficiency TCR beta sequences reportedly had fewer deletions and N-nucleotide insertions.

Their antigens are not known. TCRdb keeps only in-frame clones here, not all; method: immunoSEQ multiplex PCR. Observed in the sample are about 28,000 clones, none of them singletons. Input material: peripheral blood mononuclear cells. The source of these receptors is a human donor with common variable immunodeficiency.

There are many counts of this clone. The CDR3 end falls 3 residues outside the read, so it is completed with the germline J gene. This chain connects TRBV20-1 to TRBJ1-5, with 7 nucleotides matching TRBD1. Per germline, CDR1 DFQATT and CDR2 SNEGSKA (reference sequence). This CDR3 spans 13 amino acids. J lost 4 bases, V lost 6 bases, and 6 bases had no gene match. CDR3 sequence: CSAEGTENQPQHF. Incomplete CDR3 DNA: TGCAGTGCCGAAGGGACAGAAAATCAGCCC.

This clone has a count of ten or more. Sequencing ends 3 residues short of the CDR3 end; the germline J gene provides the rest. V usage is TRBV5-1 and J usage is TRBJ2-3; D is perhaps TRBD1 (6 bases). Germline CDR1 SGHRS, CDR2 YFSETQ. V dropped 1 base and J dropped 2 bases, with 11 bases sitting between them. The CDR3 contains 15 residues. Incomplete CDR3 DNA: TGCGCCAGCAGCTTGCAACAGGGCACCACAGATACG. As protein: CASSLQQGTTDT. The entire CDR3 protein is CASSLQQGTTDTQYF.